What follows describes a single T cell receptor beta chain. This specimen comes from a study of cytomegalovirus exposure and HLA in healthy donors. The CDR3 spans 17 residues. Trimming removed 1 base from V and 2 bases from J; junction bases left unmatched: 8. CDR1 and CDR2 from the germline V gene are SGHAT and FQDESV (reference sequence). PCR amplification relied on 60 Vbeta primers (plus 13 Jbeta primers). Using immunoSEQ multiplex PCR, the repertoire was profiled, and TCRdb retains in-frame clones only, with some absent. The sample is made up of 150,000 to 250,000 clones, and the top ten hold roughly 0.74% of it.

The sample taken for sequencing was PBMCs. This chain uses TRBV11-1 with TRBJ2-5; 9 nucleotides align to TRBD2. The clonotype comes from a boy aged 10-17 years in good health and CMV-seronegative. CDR3 in amino acids: CASSLGLAGLSQETQYF. The CDR3 nucleotides are TGTGCCAGCAGCTTAGGTCTAGCGGGGCTATCTCAAGAGACCCAGTACTTC.